This T cell receptor (beta chain) was identified during a study of blood T cell repertoires in COVID-19. Authors' processing steps: From reference gene primer amplification, estimates of nucleated cell counts were derived. Clones were read by immunoSEQ multiplex PCR, and TCRdb kept only the in-frame ones, dropping some. The DNA was the basis for D and trimming; V, J and clone size are from that table. Of 200,000 to 300,000 clones listed, 75% to 90% are singletons. The V gene end was trimmed by 0 bases and the J gene end by 5 bases; junction bases not matched to a gene: 0. The V gene's germline CDR1 is LGHNA and CDR2 YNFKEQ. This CDR3 has 15 residues. Across roughly 25 US areas, participants ranged in age from 18 to 89 years. Participant-reported clinical history was the basis for cohort assignment.

The rearrangement links TRBV4-2 to TRBJ2-1; 11 bases are a match to TRBD2. The TCR originated in a woman between 25 and 40 years old who had recovered from COVID-19. Sample: PBMCs or T cells enriched from blood (not recorded which). DNA for the CDR3: TGTGCCAGCAGCCAAGAGGGACTAGCGGACAATGAGCAGTTCTTC. Protein: CASSQEGLADNEQFF.